This entry lists 19 T cell receptor beta chains sequenced from one sample in a study of blood T cells in healthy people across ages. Primers used in a second PCR of roughly 6 to 11 cycles were a sample-barcoded 5' primer and a J-beta primer mix. TCRdb re-derived calls from the 5' RACE reads in MiXCR, one entry per CDR3 protein. The repertoire holds 800,000 or so distinct CDR3 sequences, with 20% to 25% as singletons. A further study also used this sample, focusing on T cells of mothers and their children.

Sequenced material: blood. These receptors originate from a boy aged 5-17 years in good health.

The chain uses TRBV7-2 and TRBJ2-3; the match to TRBD1 covers 8 bases. J lost 0 bases, V lost 5 bases, and 10 bases had no gene match. Germline loops: CDR1 SGHTA, CDR2 FQGNSA. The CDR3 length is 17 residues. CDR3 loop: CASSPRTGHLSTDTQYF. The CDR3 DNA reads TGTGCCAGCAGCCCGAGGACAGGGCACCTTAGCACAGATACGCAGTATTTT.

This clonotype was seen only a few times. The chain carries TRBV4-1 and TRBJ2-2; D is uncertain. Germline values: CDR1 MGHRA, CDR2 YSYEKL. This CDR3 region has 13 residues. V was cut by 0 bases and J by 7 bases, with 6 bases left in between. The CDR3 DNA reads as TGCGCCAGCAGCCAAGAGTTGGGCGGGGAGCTGTTTTTT. The encoded protein is CASSQELGGELFF.

This clonotype has a handful of counts. The chain is built from TRBV27 and TRBJ2-1; 7 bases line up with TRBD2. Germline loops: CDR1 MNHEY, CDR2 SMNVEV (reference sequence). This CDR3 contains 14 residues. Losses at the gene ends were 6 bases for V and 3 bases for J; bases not matched to a gene: 5. CDR3 in amino acids: CASRPSGYYNEQFF. CDR3 DNA: TGTGCCAGCAGGCCTAGCGGATACTACAATGAGCAGTTCTTC.

This clonotype was seen only a few times. The chain uses TRBV15 and TRBJ2-3; D may correspond to TRBD1 or TRBD2 (6 bases each). CDR1 LNHNV and CDR2 YYDKDF come from the germline V gene (reference sequence). V was cut by 4 bases and J by 8 bases, with 16 bases left in between. CDR3 length equals 14 residues. The CDR3 DNA sequence: TGTGCCACCAGCAAGAGGGGGGCCTGGGGTACGCAGTATTTT. This codes for CATSKRGAWGTQYF.

This clonotype was detected only a few times. V gene TRBV7-6 combines with J gene TRBJ1-4, with D possibly matching TRBD1 (6 bases). V was cut by 3 bases and J by 6 bases, with 14 bases left in between. Germline V gene data show CDR1 as SGHVS and CDR2 as FNYEAQ. This CDR3 spans 15 amino acids. CDR3 protein: CASSFTRGQDEKLFF. Here the CDR3 DNA reads TGTGCCAGCAGCTTTACCAGGGGACAAGATGAAAAACTGTTTTTT.

The chain is built from TRBV3-1 and TRBJ2-4, with 13 bases fitting TRBD2. This CDR3 comprises 20 residues. After removal of 1 base from V and 0 bases from J, the junction contained 9 bases not matched to a gene. Per germline, CDR1 LGHDT and CDR2 YNNKEL (reference sequence). The CDR3 DNA reads TGTGCCAGCAGCCAAGTTGTCGGACTAGCGGGAGCTCTAGCCAAAAACATTCAGTACTTC. As protein: CASSQVVGLAGALAKNIQYF.

This clonotype turned up a few times. The chain joins TRBV5-6 to TRBJ2-4; D is ambiguous. CDR1 and CDR2 (germline): SGHDT, YYEEEE. This CDR3 spans 16 amino acids. Trimming took 0 bases from V and 5 from J, leaving 15 bases between them. The chain's CDR3 is CASSLAARIGENIQYF. CDR3 DNA sequence: TGTGCCAGCAGCTTGGCCGCTCGTATCGGCGAAAACATTCAGTACTTC.

The table lists this clonotype with a few counts. The chain is built from TRBV5-1 and TRBJ1-3, with 8 positions matching TRBD1. With V trimmed by 5 bases and J by 2 bases, 6 bases remained unmatched. This CDR3 has 15 amino acids. Germline V gene lookup returns CDR1 SGHRS and CDR2 YFSETQ. The CDR3 DNA reads TGCGCCAGCAGTTGGACAGGGAGCGCTGGAAACACCATATATTTT. Its translation is CASSWTGSAGNTIYF.

The rearrangement links TRBV25-1 to TRBJ2-3; the D is unclear. This CDR3 has 18 residues. The germline gives CDR1 MGHDK, CDR2 SYGVNS. V was trimmed by 7 bases and J by 4 bases, leaving 27 bases between them. The CDR3 bases are TGTGCCAGCACGATGGGCTCACGAAGGTCGAGCATGGCAGATACGCAGTATTTT. Residues: CASTMGSRRSSMADTQYF.

This clonotype was observed once. This chain joins TRBV5-1 and TRBJ2-4; D is tentatively TRBD1 or TRBD2 (5 bases each). The CDR3 loop spans 13 amino acids. The V gene's germline CDR1 is SGHRS and CDR2 YFSETQ. The V and J ends lost 2 bases and 5 bases respectively, with 8 bases between them. DNA for the CDR3: TGCGCCAGCAGCTTCAGGGACGAAAACATTCAGTACTTC. It yields the protein CASSFRDENIQYF.

This sequence joins TRBV7-8 and TRBJ1-4; D gene unclear. CDR3 size: 15 residues. V gave up 6 bases and J gave up 6 bases, with 17 bases separating them. The germline V gene encodes CDR1 SGHVS and CDR2 FQNEAQ. The CDR3 is CASSGRWAGDEKLFF. The CDR3 DNA sequence: TGTGCCAGCAGTGGAAGGTGGGCTGGGGATGAAAAACTGTTTTTT.

The chain has TRBV5-6 and TRBJ2-3, with 10 bases aligning to TRBD2. Germline CDR1 SGHDT, CDR2 YYEEEE. The CDR3 has 18 residues. Unmatched junction bases numbered 8, after V lost 0 bases and J lost 1 base. The CDR3 loop is CASSLAAGGRYGTDTQYF. CDR3 in DNA: TGTGCCAGCAGCTTGGCAGCGGGGGGGCGATATGGCACAGATACGCAGTATTTT.

This chain joins TRBV29-1 and TRBJ1-2; unclear D gene. Between the trimmed V and J ends, which lost 7 bases and 4 bases, there was a span of 10 bases. Germline assignment: CDR1 SQVTM and CDR2 ANQGSEA. The CDR3 extends over 11 amino acids. The CDR3 DNA sequence: TGCAGCGCCCGGGTGGTCTATGGCTACACCTTC. Encoded protein: CSARVVYGYTF.

This clonotype was detected only a few times. At one end the junction does not follow the germline gene, possibly because of a read error. The V call is TRBV5-6, the J call TRBJ2-5, with D unclear. The J call may be in error: the DNA end matches TRBJ2-1 better. The CDR3 runs 16 residues. CDR1 is SGHDT and CDR2 is YYEEEE in the germline V gene. The CDR3 DNA reads as TGTGCCAGCAGCCTTAGGAACAGCTATCTCTACAGTGAGCAGTTCTTC. It is translated as CASSLRNSYLYSEQFF.

The rearrangement links TRBV4-3 to TRBJ2-3; perhaps TRBD2 as D (5 bases). Germline V gene data show CDR1 as LGHNA and CDR2 as YSLEER. The CDR3 has 15 amino acids. Trimming took off 1 base at V and 6 bases at J, with 14 bases between the two ends. The CDR3 nucleotides are TGCGCCAGCAGCCAAGGGACCCCGGGATATGATACGCAGTATTTT. Protein product: CASSQGTPGYDTQYF.

This clonotype was recorded a few times. The V gene is TRBV27, the J gene TRBJ2-7; TRBD1 matches 7 bases. CDR1 and CDR2 (germline): MNHEY, SMNVEV (reference sequence). This CDR3 has 14 residues. The J segment lost 4 bases and the V segment lost 5 bases, leaving 8 bases of the junction unmatched. The CDR3 region is CASSRYRGQYEQYF. The CDR3 DNA reads TGTGCCAGCAGTCGCTACAGGGGTCAGTACGAGCAGTACTTC.

This chain joins TRBV28 and TRBJ2-1; possible D gene TRBD2, 6 bases. Judging by the DNA end, TRBJ2-5 fits better; the J call may be wrong. Germline lookup yields CDR1 MDHEN and CDR2 SYDVKM. The CDR3 runs 14 residues. This CDR3 reads CASSLRDFGKTQYF. CDR3 bases: TGTGCCAGCAGCCTCCGGGACTTCGGAAAGACCCAGTACTTC.

The chain is built from TRBV25-1 and TRBJ1-2; D is unclear. CDR1 and CDR2 from the germline V gene are MGHDK and SYGVNS. Trimming cost V 3 bases and J 4 bases, with 6 bases left between them. CDR3 length: 12 residues. The CDR3 loop is CASSEGFYGYTF. Written as DNA, the CDR3 is TGTGCCAGCAGTGAGGGGTTCTATGGCTACACCTTC.

Worth noting for this clonotype: With a much larger clone just one base away, this may be a read error. The rearrangement links TRBV4-1 to TRBJ1-2; weak D call: TRBD1 (5 bases). CDR1 and CDR2 (germline): MGHRA, YSYEKL. This CDR3 spans 12 amino acids. The CDR3 DNA reads TGCGTCAGCAGCCAGGGAGTATATGGCTACACCTTC. This sequence encodes CVSSQGVYGYTF.